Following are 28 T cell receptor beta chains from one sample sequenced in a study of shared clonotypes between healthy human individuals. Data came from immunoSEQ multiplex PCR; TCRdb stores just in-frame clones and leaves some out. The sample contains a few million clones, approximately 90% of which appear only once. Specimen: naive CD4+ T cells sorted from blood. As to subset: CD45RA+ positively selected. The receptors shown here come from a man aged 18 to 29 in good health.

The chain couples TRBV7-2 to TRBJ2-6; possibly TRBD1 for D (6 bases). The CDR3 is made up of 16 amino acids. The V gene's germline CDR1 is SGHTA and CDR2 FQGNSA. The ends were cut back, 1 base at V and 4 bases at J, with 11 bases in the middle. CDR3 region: CASSLEIGQGANVLTF. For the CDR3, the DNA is TGTGCCAGCAGCTTAGAGATTGGACAGGGGGCCAACGTCCTGACTTTC. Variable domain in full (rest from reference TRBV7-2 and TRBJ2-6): GAGVSQSPSNKVTEKGKDVELRCDPISGHTALYWYRQSLGQGLEFLIYFQGNSAPDKSGLPSDRFSAERTGGSVSTLTIQRTQQEDSAVYLCASSLEIGQGANVLTFGAGSRLTVL.

In DNA form, the CDR3 reads TGTGCCAGCAGCCCACTGGTGGAAGAGACCCAGTACTTC. The encoded protein is CASSPLVEETQYF. This chain connects TRBV6-6 to TRBJ2-5, with D unresolved. Trimming removed 6 bases from V and 3 bases from J, with 11 bases in between. Germline CDR1 and CDR2: MNHNY and SVGAGI (reference sequence). The CDR3 consists of 13 residues.

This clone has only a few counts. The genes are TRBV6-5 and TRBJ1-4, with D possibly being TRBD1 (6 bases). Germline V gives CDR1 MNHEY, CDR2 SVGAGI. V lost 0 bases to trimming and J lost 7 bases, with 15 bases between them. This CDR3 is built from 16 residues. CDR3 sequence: CASSYSAGGVGEKLFF. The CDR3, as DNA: TGTGCCAGCAGTTACTCTGCTGGGGGCGTCGGTGAAAAACTGTTTTTT.

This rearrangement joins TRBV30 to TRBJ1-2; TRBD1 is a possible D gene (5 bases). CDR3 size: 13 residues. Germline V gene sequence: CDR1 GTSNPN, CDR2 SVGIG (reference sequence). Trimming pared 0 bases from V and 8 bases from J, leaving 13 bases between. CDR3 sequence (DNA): TGTGCCTGGAGTGTACTCGGGACTGGCGGCTACACCTTC. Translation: CAWSVLGTGGYTF.

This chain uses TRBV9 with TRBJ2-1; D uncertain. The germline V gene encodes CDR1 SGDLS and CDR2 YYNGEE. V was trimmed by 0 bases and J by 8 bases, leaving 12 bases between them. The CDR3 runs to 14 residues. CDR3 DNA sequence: TGTGCCAGCAGCGTAGAAGGCACTGAGGATGAGCAGTTCTTC. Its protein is CASSVEGTEDEQFF. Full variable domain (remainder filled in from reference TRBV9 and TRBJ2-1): DSGVTQTPKHLITATGQRVTLRCSPRSGDLSVYWYQQSLDQGLQFLIQYYNGEERAKGNILERFSAQQFPDLHSELNLSSLELGDSALYFCASSVEGTEDEQFFGPGTRLTVL.

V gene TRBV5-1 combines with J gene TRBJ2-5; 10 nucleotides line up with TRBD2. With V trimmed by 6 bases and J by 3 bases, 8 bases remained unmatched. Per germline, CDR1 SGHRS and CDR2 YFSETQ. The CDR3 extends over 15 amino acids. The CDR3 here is CASTTGLAGEETQYF. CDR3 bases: TGCGCCAGCACGACTGGGCTAGCGGGGGAAGAGACCCAGTACTTC.

As DNA, the CDR3 is TGTGCCAGTAGTTTAGGTCCCCTAACTCAGGATACGCAGTATTTT. Its protein product is CASSLGPLTQDTQYF. This chain links TRBV19 with TRBJ2-3; D is unresolved. The CDR3 has 15 residues. The germline V gene has CDR1 LNHDA and CDR2 SQIVND (reference sequence). The V and J ends lost 5 bases and 6 bases respectively, with 18 bases between them.

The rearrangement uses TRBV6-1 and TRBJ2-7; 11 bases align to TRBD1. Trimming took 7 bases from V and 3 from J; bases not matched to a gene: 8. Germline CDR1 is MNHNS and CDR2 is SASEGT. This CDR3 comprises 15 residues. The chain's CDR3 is CASTLSGTGGYEQYF. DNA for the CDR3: TGTGCCAGCACCTTATCCGGGACAGGGGGCTACGAGCAGTACTTC.

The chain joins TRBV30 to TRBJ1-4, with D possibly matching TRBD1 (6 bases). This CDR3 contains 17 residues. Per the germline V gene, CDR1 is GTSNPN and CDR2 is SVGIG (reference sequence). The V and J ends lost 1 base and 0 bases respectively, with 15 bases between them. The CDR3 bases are TGTGCCTGGAGTGGGTGGGGGGCGCCTGCAACTAATGAAAAACTGTTTTTT. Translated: CAWSGWGAPATNEKLFF.

Here the CDR3 reads CASSSSQTQFF. Here the CDR3 DNA reads TGTGCCAGCAGTTCATCTCAAACGCAGTTCTTC. This chain joins TRBV27 and TRBJ2-1; D gene uncertain. Germline loops: CDR1 MNHEY, CDR2 SMNVEV (reference sequence). This CDR3 is 11 amino acids long. The V gene lost 4 bases and the J gene lost 12 bases, with 10 bases spanning the gap.

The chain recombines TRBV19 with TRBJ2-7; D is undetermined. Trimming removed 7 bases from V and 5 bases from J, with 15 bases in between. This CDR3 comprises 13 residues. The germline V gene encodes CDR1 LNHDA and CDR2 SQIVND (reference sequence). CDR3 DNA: TGTGCCAGTAACGAATCCCCGGGCCACGAGCAGTACTTC. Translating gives CASNESPGHEQYF.

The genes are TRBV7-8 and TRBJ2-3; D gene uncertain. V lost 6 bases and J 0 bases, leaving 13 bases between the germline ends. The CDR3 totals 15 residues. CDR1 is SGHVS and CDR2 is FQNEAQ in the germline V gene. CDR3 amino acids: CASSKRQSSTDTQYF. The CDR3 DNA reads TGTGCCAGCAGTAAGAGGCAGTCAAGCACAGATACGCAGTATTTT.

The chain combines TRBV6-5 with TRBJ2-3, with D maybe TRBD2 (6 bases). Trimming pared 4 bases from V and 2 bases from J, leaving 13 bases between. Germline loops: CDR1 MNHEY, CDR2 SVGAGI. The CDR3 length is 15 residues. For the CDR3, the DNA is TGTGCCAGCAGTTTCTCCAGCGGGCCCACAGATACGCAGTATTTT. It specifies CASSFSSGPTDTQYF.

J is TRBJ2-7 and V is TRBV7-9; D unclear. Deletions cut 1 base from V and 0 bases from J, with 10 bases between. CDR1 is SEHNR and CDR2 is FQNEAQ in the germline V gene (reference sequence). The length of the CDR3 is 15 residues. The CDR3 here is CASSLVITASYEQYF. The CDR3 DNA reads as TGTGCCAGCAGCTTAGTAATTACAGCCTCCTACGAGCAGTACTTC.

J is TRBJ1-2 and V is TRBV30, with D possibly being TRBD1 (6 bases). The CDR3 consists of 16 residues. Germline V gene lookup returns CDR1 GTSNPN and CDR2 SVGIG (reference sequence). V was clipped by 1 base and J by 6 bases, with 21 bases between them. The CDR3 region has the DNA TGTGCCTGGAGTGCGTTACAGGGAGTGGCTTATGATGGCTACACCTTC. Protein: CAWSALQGVAYDGYTF.

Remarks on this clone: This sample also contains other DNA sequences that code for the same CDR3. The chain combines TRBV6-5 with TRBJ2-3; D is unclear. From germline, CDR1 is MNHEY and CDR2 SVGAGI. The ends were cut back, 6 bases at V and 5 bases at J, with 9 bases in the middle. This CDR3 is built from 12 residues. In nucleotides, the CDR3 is TGTGCCAGCAGCCCCCCAGGAGATACGCAGTATTTT. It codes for CASSPPGDTQYF.

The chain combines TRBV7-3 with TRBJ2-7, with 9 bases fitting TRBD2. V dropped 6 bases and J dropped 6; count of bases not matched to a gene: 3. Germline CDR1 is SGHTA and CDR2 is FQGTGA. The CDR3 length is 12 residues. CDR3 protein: CASSKAGGEQYF. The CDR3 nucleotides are TGTGCCAGCAGTAAAGCGGGGGGCGAGCAGTACTTC.

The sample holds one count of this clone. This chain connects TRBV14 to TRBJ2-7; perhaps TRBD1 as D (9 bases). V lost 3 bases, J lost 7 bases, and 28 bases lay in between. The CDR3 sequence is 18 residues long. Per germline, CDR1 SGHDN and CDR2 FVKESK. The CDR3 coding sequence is TGTGCCAGCAGCCATGGACAGGGGAAGTCTAGCGGGTCGGGAGAGCAGTACTTC. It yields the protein CASSHGQGKSSGSGEQYF.

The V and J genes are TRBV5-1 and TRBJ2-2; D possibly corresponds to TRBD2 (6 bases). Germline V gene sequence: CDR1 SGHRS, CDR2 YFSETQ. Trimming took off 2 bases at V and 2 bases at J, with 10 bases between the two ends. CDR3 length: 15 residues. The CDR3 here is CASSLGGINTGELFF. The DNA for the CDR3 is TGCGCCAGCAGCTTAGGAGGGATCAACACCGGGGAGCTGTTTTTT.

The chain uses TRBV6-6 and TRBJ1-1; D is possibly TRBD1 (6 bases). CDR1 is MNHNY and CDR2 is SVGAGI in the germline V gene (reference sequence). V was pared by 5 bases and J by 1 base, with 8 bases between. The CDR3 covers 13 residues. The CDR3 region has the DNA TGTGCCAGCAGTCCACAGGGGAACACTGAAGCTTTCTTT. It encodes CASSPQGNTEAFF.

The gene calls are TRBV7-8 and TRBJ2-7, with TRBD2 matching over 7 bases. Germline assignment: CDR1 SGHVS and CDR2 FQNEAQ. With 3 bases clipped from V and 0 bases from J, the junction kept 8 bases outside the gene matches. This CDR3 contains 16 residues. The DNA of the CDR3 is TGTGCCAGCAGCTTTTTCACTAGCGTGCCCTCCTACGAGCAGTACTTC. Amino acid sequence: CASSFFTSVPSYEQYF.

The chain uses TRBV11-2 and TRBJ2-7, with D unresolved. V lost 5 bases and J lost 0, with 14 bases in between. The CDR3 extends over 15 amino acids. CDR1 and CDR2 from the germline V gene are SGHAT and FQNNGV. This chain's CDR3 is CASSPQTGSSYEQYF. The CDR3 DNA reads TGTGCCAGCAGCCCTCAAACGGGCAGCTCCTACGAGCAGTACTTC.

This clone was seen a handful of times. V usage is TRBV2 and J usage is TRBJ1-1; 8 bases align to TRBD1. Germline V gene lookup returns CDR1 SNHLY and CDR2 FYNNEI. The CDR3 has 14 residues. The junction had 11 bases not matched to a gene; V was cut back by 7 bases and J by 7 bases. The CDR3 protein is CASKGTGTGLEAFF. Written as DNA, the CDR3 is TGTGCCAGCAAGGGAACCGGGACAGGACTTGAAGCTTTCTTT.

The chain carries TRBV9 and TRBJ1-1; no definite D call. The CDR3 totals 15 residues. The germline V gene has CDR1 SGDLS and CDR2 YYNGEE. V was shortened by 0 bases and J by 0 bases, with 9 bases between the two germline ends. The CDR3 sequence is CASSVGMGLNTEAFF. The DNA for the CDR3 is TGTGCCAGCAGCGTAGGTATGGGCCTGAACACTGAAGCTTTCTTT.

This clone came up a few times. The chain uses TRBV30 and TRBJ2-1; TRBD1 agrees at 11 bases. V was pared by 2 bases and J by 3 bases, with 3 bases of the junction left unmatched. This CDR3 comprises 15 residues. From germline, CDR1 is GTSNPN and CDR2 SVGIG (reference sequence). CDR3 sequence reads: CAWSSGTGGYNEQFF. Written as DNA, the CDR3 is TGTGCCTGGAGTTCCGGGACAGGGGGCTACAATGAGCAGTTCTTC.

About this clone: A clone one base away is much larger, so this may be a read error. The CDR3 loop reads CASSLPTYEQYF. The CDR3, as DNA: TGTGCCAGCAGCCTCCCGACCTACGAGCAGTACTTC. The chain links TRBV9 to TRBJ2-7; D unresolved. Germline CDR1 and CDR2: SGDLS and YYNGEE. The CDR3 is 12 residues long. Trimming stripped 4 bases from V and 2 bases from J, with 7 bases between.

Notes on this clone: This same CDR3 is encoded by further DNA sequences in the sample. For the CDR3, the DNA is TGTGCCAGCAGCCCGGGGGAGACCCAGTACTTC. Translation gives CASSPGETQYF. The gene calls are TRBV7-8 and TRBJ2-5; D possibly corresponds to TRBD2 (5 bases). Germline V lookup: CDR1 SGHVS, CDR2 FQNEAQ. The CDR3 consists of 11 residues. V was clipped by 5 bases and J by 5 bases, with 6 bases between them.

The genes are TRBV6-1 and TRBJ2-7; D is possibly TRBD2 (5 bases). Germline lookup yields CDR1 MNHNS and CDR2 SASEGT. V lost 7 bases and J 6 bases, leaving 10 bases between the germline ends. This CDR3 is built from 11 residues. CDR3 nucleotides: TGTGCCAGCACTCTAGCAGGCGAGCAGTACTTC. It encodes CASTLAGEQYF.